The next 26 T cell receptor beta chains were all read from a single sample in a study of beta chain features in type 1 diabetes. Since all of the isolated RNA was reverse transcribed, expressed TCRB transcripts were what got sequenced. Measured with immunoSEQ multiplex PCR; TCRdb has only the in-frame clones, and not every one. The data contain roughly 610,000 clones, 15% to 19% of them singletons. Input material: naive CD4+ T cells from blood. The origin of the receptors is a man aged 18 to 29 in good health.

This clone was counted a few times. The V and J genes are TRBV19 and TRBJ1-5; 8 bases line up with TRBD1. J was trimmed by 0 bases and V by 5 bases; bases with no gene match: 6. The CDR3 extends over 16 amino acids. Germline V gene data show CDR1 as LNHDA and CDR2 as SQIVND (reference sequence). CDR3 coding DNA: TGTGCCAGTAGTCGTAAACAGGGGGATAGCAATCAGCCCCAGCATTTT. This translates into CASSRKQGDSNQPQHF.

The gene calls are TRBV19 and TRBJ1-5; TRBD1 agrees at 11 bases. Per the germline V gene, CDR1 is LNHDA and CDR2 is SQIVND (reference sequence). Trimming cost V 1 base and J 0 bases; bases outside gene matches: 14. The CDR3 runs to 21 residues. CDR3 protein: CASSIAGRGTGGDHSNQPQHF. The CDR3 DNA sequence: TGTGCCAGTAGTATAGCTGGTCGTGGGACAGGGGGGGACCATAGCAATCAGCCCCAGCATTTT.

The V and J genes are TRBV4-3 and TRBJ1-1; 9 bases match TRBD1. Trimming removed 3 bases from V and 5 bases from J; junction bases left unmatched: 7. CDR3 length equals 15 residues. Germline loops: CDR1 LGHNA, CDR2 YSLEER. The CDR3 sequence is CASSQFTGGGTEAFF. The CDR3 DNA reads TGCGCCAGCAGCCAGTTTACAGGGGGCGGAACTGAAGCTTTCTTT.

This clone has only one observation. The J gene is TRBJ2-2, the V gene TRBV28, with 10 positions matching TRBD1. After removal of 6 bases from V and 6 bases from J, the junction contained 13 bases not matched to a gene. CDR3 size: 17 residues. The germline V gene has CDR1 MDHEN and CDR2 SYDVKM. The CDR3 DNA is TGTGCCAGCAGCCAAACCGGGACAGGGGTTGCCGCCGGGGAGCTGTTTTTT. This encodes CASSQTGTGVAAGELFF.

V and J are TRBV6-5 and TRBJ2-5; D is perhaps TRBD2 (6 bases). With 6 bases removed from V and 4 bases from J, the gap between germline ends came to 12 bases. Germline CDR1 MNHEY, CDR2 SVGAGI. The CDR3 extends over 13 amino acids. The DNA for the CDR3 is TGTGCCAGCAGGTCCCCCGGGGGAGAGACCCAGTACTTC. Its protein product is CASRSPGGETQYF.

This clone was recorded a few times. This chain uses TRBV20-1 with TRBJ1-4; 8 bases agree with TRBD1. CDR1 and CDR2 from the germline V gene are DFQATT and SNEGSKA (reference sequence). There are 9 residues in the CDR3. After removal of 4 bases from V and 16 bases from J, the junction contained 2 bases not matched to a gene. The CDR3 sequence is CSATGQEFF. The DNA for the CDR3 is TGCAGTGCTACGGGACAGGAGTTTTTT.

This clone showed up just a few times. The chain employs TRBV19 and TRBJ1-1, with no clear D. The germline gives CDR1 LNHDA, CDR2 SQIVND (reference sequence). This CDR3 has 14 amino acids. V shed 4 bases and J shed 4 bases, with 13 bases lying between them. CDR3 sequence reads: CASSTPGWSTEAFF. CDR3 in DNA: TGTGCCAGTAGTACACCGGGGTGGTCCACTGAAGCTTTCTTT.

Only a few counts were recorded for this clone. The chain employs TRBV6-5 and TRBJ2-3, with 11 bases that match TRBD2. V shed 6 bases and J 2 bases; nucleotides not matched to a gene: 4. CDR3 length: 15 amino acids. The germline CDR1 and CDR2 sequences are MNHEY and SVGAGI. In DNA, the CDR3 is TGTGCCAGCAGCCTACTAGCGGGAGTCACAGATACGCAGTATTTT. Encoded protein: CASSLLAGVTDTQYF.

This clone was detected only a few times. The gene calls are TRBV5-4 and TRBJ2-7, with a tentative D call TRBD1 (6 bases). There are 14 residues in the CDR3. CDR1 and CDR2 (germline): SGHNT, YYREEE (reference sequence). V was pared by 0 bases and J by 7 bases, with 14 bases between. Here the CDR3 reads CASSLATGRREQYF. The CDR3 nucleotides are TGTGCCAGCAGCTTGGCAACAGGGCGGAGAGAGCAGTACTTC.

The genes are TRBV7-2 and TRBJ2-2; 7 bases agree with TRBD2. The V gene's germline CDR1 is SGHTA and CDR2 FQGNSA. V lost 4 bases to trimming and J lost 2 bases; unmatched junction nucleotides: 4. The length of the CDR3 is 15 residues. CDR3: CASSSSGANTGELFF. CDR3 nucleotides: TGTGCCAGCAGCTCGAGCGGGGCCAACACCGGGGAGCTGTTTTTT.

In this sample, this clone turned up many times. The chain links TRBV29-1 to TRBJ2-4, with TRBD2 matching over 10 bases. Germline values: CDR1 SQVTM, CDR2 ANQGSEA. The CDR3 spans 14 residues. Trimming at V came to 5 bases and at J to 4 bases, leaving 5 bases not matched to a gene. The CDR3 sequence is CSVTAGGLKNIQYF. In nucleotides, the CDR3 is TGCAGCGTTACAGCGGGAGGGTTAAAAAACATTCAGTACTTC.

This clone has just a few counts. Written as DNA, the CDR3 is TGTGCCAGCAGCGGAGGGCGGTTTACAGATACGCAGTATTTT. Its protein is CASSGGRFTDTQYF. The rearrangement uses TRBV9 and TRBJ2-3; TRBD2 might be the D (5 bases). The CDR3 runs 14 residues. Germline V gene sequence: CDR1 SGDLS, CDR2 YYNGEE. V was clipped by 3 bases and J by 3 bases, with 11 bases between them. Variable domain in full (rest from reference TRBV9 and TRBJ2-3): DSGVTQTPKHLITATGQRVTLRCSPRSGDLSVYWYQQSLDQGLQFLIQYYNGEERAKGNILERFSAQQFPDLHSELNLSSLELGDSALYFCASSGGRFTDTQYFGPGTRLTVL.

This clone was detected a few times. V usage is TRBV2 and J usage is TRBJ1-1; D is unclear. This CDR3 comprises 11 residues. V gave up 5 bases and J gave up 10 bases, with 11 bases separating them. Germline loops: CDR1 SNHLY, CDR2 FYNNEI. The CDR3 nucleotides are TGTGCCAGCAGTAGGATCGGGCCAGCTTTCTTT. This translates into CASSRIGPAFF.

The chain employs TRBV7-6 and TRBJ2-3, with TRBD1 as a possible D gene (6 bases). V lost 6 bases, J lost 1 base, and 17 bases lay in between. Looked up from germline, CDR1 is SGHVS and CDR2 is FNYEAQ. The CDR3 contains 16 residues. CDR3 residues: CASRMMGRGGTDTQYF. For the CDR3, the DNA is TGTGCCAGCAGGATGATGGGCAGGGGAGGCACAGATACGCAGTATTTT.

This clone has a handful of counts. J is TRBJ2-7 and V is TRBV5-1; tentative D call: TRBD1 (6 bases). This CDR3 has 15 residues. Germline lookup yields CDR1 SGHRS and CDR2 YFSETQ. The V end lost 0 bases, the J end lost 0 bases, and 10 bases lay between the germline ends. In nucleotides, the CDR3 is TGCGCCAGCAGCTTGGTTGGGGGCCTCTCCTACGAGCAGTACTTC. This sequence encodes CASSLVGGLSYEQYF.

This clone was seen a handful of times. The chain is built from TRBV5-6 and TRBJ1-3; D is unresolved. CDR3 size: 15 residues. Trimming left V 3 bases short and J 0 bases short, with 10 bases between. Per the germline V gene, CDR1 is SGHDT and CDR2 is YYEEEE. This CDR3 is CASSSSRLSGNTIYF. The CDR3, as DNA: TGTGCCAGCAGCTCTTCCAGGCTCTCTGGAAACACCATATATTTT.

This clone showed up just a few times. The V and J genes are TRBV4-1 and TRBJ1-5, with D perhaps TRBD1 (5 bases). Trimming took 2 bases from V and 0 from J, leaving 11 bases between them. The length of the CDR3 is 16 residues. The germline gives CDR1 MGHRA, CDR2 YSYEKL. CDR3: CASSQSPGYSNQPQHF. The CDR3 DNA sequence: TGCGCCAGCAGCCAATCGCCAGGGTATAGCAATCAGCCCCAGCATTTT.

This clone was counted a few times. The rearrangement joins TRBV28 to TRBJ1-1, with D possibly being TRBD1 (5 bases). The CDR3 has 15 residues. The ends were cut back, 6 bases at V and 5 bases at J, with 19 bases in the middle. Germline V gene sequence: CDR1 MDHEN, CDR2 SYDVKM. The DNA of the CDR3 is TGTGCCAGCAGCCCCCTGGGCGGGGCTGGAACTGAAGCTTTCTTT. Translated: CASSPLGGAGTEAFF.

The rearrangement joins TRBV18 to TRBJ1-3; no definite D call. Germline assignment: CDR1 KGHSH and CDR2 LQKENI. This CDR3 spans 15 amino acids. Trimming removed 3 bases at V and 0 bases at J, with 9 bases between. This CDR3 is CASSPLEGSGNTIYF. DNA of the CDR3: TGTGCCAGCTCACCCCTGGAGGGCTCTGGAAACACCATATATTTT.

Only a few counts were recorded for this clone. V usage is TRBV13 and J usage is TRBJ2-7; 10 bases are shared with TRBD2. The V and J ends lost 5 bases and 4 bases, in that order; junction bases with no gene match: 8. This CDR3 has 15 amino acids. CDR1 and CDR2 (germline): PRHDT, FYEKMQ (reference sequence). The CDR3 region is CASSPGLAEGYEQYF. In DNA, the CDR3 is TGTGCCAGCAGCCCAGGACTAGCGGAAGGTTACGAGCAGTACTTC.

The V and J genes are TRBV7-9 and TRBJ2-5; D is perhaps TRBD1 (5 bases). CDR3 size: 15 residues. The ends were cut back, 1 base at V and 5 bases at J, with 14 bases in the middle. CDR1 and CDR2 (germline): SEHNR, FQNEAQ (reference sequence). The CDR3 is CASSLGQGIVETQYF. The CDR3, as DNA: TGTGCCAGCAGCTTAGGGCAGGGAATCGTGGAGACCCAGTACTTC.

This clone was recorded a few times. The rearrangement links TRBV4-2 to TRBJ1-3, with 8 bases aligning to TRBD1. Germline V gene lookup returns CDR1 LGHNA and CDR2 YNFKEQ. With 3 bases clipped from V and 2 bases from J, the junction kept 6 bases outside the gene matches. This CDR3 is 16 amino acids long. The CDR3 DNA follows: TGTGCCAGCAGCCAGGCAGGACAGGGAGCTGGAAACACCATATATTTT. The encoded protein is CASSQAGQGAGNTIYF.

V and J are TRBV13 and TRBJ2-6; tentative D call: TRBD1 (6 bases). V was trimmed by 5 bases and J by 0 bases, leaving 20 bases between them. Germline CDR1 reads PRHDT; CDR2 reads FYEKMQ (reference sequence). CDR3 length: 19 amino acids. The CDR3 coding sequence is TGTGCCAGCAGCACGGACAGTCCCAACCGCCGCTCTGGGGCCAACGTCCTGACTTTC. Translation: CASSTDSPNRRSGANVLTF.

The V call is TRBV11-2, the J call TRBJ1-5; TRBD1 matches at 8 bases. The CDR3 sequence is 14 residues long. Germline-derived CDR1 and CDR2 are SGHAT and FQNNGV. After removal of 5 bases from V and 4 bases from J, the junction contained 4 bases not matched to a gene. The CDR3 bases are TGTGCCAGCAGCCAGGGACAGGAAAATCAGCCCCAGCATTTT. Translated, it gives CASSQGQENQPQHF.

This clone came up a few times. This chain connects TRBV9 to TRBJ1-1, with 12 bases identical to TRBD1. The CDR3 length is 16 residues. J lost 5 bases, V lost 4 bases, and 9 bases had no gene match. The germline V gene encodes CDR1 SGDLS and CDR2 YYNGEE. CDR3 region: CASSQRGTGGVTEAFF. The CDR3 DNA is TGTGCCAGCAGCCAAAGGGGGACAGGGGGCGTTACTGAAGCTTTCTTT. The full variable domain, with the rest looked up from reference TRBV9 and TRBJ1-1, is DSGVTQTPKHLITATGQRVTLRCSPRSGDLSVYWYQQSLDQGLQFLIQYYNGEERAKGNILERFSAQQFPDLHSELNLSSLELGDSALYFCASSQRGTGGVTEAFFGQGTRLTVV.

This clone was observed a handful of times. CDR3 loop: CASSQGQAFGNQPQHF. For the CDR3, the DNA is TGCGCCAGCAGCCAAGGACAGGCGTTTGGCAATCAGCCCCAGCATTTT. The chain is built from TRBV4-1 and TRBJ1-5, with D possibly being TRBD1 (6 bases). Trimming removed 1 base at V and 2 bases at J, with 12 bases between. The germline V gene has CDR1 MGHRA and CDR2 YSYEKL. The CDR3 is 16 residues long.